The entry that follows covers one TCR beta chain sequence. The antigen remains unidentified. These data belong to a study of cytomegalovirus exposure and HLA in healthy donors. Study-wide results and limits: Cytomegalovirus association was listed for about 160 TCR beta chains.

The CDR3 length is 15 residues. The V end was cut by 4 bases, the J end by 7 bases, with 17 bases between. Per the germline V gene, CDR1 is SGHTA and CDR2 is FQGNSA. Assay: immunoSEQ multiplex PCR; the TCRdb copy retains only in-frame clones and omits some. In the table there are 150,000 to 200,000 clones, about 85% of which are singletons. The chain couples TRBV7-2 to TRBJ2-1; D is perhaps TRBD2 (6 bases). The receptor was isolated from a man aged 18 to 30 in good health and CMV-seropositive. Sequencing was performed on PBMCs. CDR3 in DNA: TGTGCCAGCAGCTCGGGGCCGGGGGTCATGAATGAGCAGTTCTTC. Protein: CASSSGPGVMNEQFF.